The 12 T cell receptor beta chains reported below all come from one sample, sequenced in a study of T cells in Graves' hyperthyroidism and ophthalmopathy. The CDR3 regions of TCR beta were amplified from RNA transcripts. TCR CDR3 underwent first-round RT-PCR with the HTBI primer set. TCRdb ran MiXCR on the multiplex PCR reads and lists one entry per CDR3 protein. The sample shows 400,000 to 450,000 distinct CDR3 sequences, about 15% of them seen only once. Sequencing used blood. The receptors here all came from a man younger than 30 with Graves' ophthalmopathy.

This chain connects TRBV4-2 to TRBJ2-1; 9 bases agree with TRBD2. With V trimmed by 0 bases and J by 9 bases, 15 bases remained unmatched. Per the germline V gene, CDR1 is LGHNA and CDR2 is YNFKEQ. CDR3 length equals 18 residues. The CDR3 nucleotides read TGTGCCAGCAGCCAAGATCCGCGACTAGCGGTGGGCCAGGGTGAGCAGTTCTTC. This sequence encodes CASSQDPRLAVGQGEQFF.

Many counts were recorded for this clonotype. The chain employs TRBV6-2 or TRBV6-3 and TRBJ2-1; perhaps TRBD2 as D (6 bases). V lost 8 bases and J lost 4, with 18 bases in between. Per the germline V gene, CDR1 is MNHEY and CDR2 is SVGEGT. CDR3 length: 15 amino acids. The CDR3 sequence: CASALGTPAYNEQFF. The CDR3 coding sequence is TGTGCCAGCGCCCTGGGGACTCCAGCTTACAATGAGCAGTTCTTC.

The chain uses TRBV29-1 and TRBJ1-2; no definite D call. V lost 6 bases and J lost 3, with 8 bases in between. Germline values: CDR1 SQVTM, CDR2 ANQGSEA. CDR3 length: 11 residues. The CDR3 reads CSVSGDYGYTF. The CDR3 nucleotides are TGCAGCGTCTCCGGGGACTATGGCTACACCTTC.

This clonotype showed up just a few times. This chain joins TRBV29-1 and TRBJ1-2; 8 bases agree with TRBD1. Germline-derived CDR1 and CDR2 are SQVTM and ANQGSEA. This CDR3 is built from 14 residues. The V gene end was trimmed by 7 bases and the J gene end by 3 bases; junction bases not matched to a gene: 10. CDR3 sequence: CSARQNRGDYGYTF. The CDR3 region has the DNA TGCAGCGCCAGGCAAAACAGGGGGGACTATGGCTACACCTTC.

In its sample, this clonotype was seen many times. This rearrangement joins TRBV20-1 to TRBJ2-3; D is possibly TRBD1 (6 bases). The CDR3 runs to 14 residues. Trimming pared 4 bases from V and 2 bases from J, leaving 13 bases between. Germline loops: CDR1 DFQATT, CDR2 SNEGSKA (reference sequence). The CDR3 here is CSAKLRGNTDTQYF. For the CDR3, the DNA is TGCAGTGCTAAGTTGAGGGGGAACACAGATACGCAGTATTTT.

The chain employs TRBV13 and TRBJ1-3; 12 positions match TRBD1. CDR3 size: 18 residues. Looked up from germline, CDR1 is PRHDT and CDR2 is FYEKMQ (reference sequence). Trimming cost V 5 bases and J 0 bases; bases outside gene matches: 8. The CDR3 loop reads CASSTGTGGFISGNTIYF. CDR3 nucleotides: TGTGCCAGCAGCACTGGGACAGGGGGCTTCATCTCTGGAAACACCATATATTTT.

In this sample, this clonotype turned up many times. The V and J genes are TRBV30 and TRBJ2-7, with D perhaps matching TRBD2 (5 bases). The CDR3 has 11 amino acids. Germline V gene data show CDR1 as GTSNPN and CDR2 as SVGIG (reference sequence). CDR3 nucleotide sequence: TGTGTTGTCGCCGGGACCTACGAGCAGTACTTC. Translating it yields CVVAGTYEQYF.

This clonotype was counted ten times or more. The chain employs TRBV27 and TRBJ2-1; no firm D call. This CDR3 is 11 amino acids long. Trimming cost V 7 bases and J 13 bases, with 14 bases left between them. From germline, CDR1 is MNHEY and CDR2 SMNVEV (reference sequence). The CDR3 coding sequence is TGTGCCAGCACCGTCGGTCAGGTACAGTTCTTC. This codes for CASTVGQVQFF.

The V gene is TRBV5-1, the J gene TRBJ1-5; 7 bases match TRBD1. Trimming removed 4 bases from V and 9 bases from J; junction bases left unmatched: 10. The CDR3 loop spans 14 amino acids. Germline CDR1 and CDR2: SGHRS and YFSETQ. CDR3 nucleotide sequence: TGCGCCAGCAGCCCGGGACAGAGGGGCTTGCCCCAGCATTTT. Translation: CASSPGQRGLPQHF.

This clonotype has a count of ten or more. In DNA, the CDR3 is TGCGCCAGCAGCGAGTTCGGCACTGAAGCTTTCTTT. This gives the protein CASSEFGTEAFF. The chain joins TRBV5-1 to TRBJ1-1, with unresolved D. The CDR3 sequence is 12 residues long. Trimming took 4 bases from V and 4 from J, leaving 8 bases between them. Germline values: CDR1 SGHRS, CDR2 YFSETQ.

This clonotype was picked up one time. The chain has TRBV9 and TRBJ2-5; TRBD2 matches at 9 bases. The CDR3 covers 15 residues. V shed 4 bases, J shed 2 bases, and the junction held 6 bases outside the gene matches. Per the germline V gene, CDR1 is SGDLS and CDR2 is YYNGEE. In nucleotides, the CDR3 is TGTGCCAGCAGCCTGCGAGCGGGAGGTCAAGAGACCCAGTACTTC. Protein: CASSLRAGGQETQYF.

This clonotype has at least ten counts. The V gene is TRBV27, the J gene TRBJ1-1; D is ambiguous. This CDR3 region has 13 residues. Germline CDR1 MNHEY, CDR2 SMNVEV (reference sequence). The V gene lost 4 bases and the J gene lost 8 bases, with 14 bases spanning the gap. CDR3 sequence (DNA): TGTGCCAGCAGTTCTGGGGTGACTGTCGAAGCTTTCTTT. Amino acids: CASSSGVTVEAFF.